Given below is one T cell receptor delta chain in context. Its antigen is unidentified. This likely came from a read error, as a far larger clone is one base away. Distinct nucleotide sequences in the sample also encode this CDR3. TCRdb reprocessed the multiplex PCR reads through CATT. The sample yields 85,000 to 100,000 delta-chain clones, approximately 1% seen once. Germline V gene sequence: CDR1 TSWWSYY, CDR2 QGS. V dropped 1 base and J dropped 8 bases, with 29 bases sitting between them. CDR3 length: 19 residues. The record originates from a study of γδ T cells in repeated Plasmodium falciparum infection. Study in general: Four controlled malaria infections with P. falciparum NF54 spanned about 640 days.

Study results and limitations: Repeated controlled infections reportedly drove waves of new clonotype selection in Vdelta2-negative, mostly Vdelta1+, gammadelta repertoires.

Flow sorting of PBMC yielded separate Vgamma9/Vdelta2+ and Vdelta2-negative gammadelta T cell populations for bulk repertoire analysis. The specimen was gamma-delta T cells from blood. The gene calls are TRDV1 and TRDJ1; TRDD2 might be the D (5 bases). This sequence originates from a pool of human donors (malaria-infected and uninfected, not separated). The CDR3 here is CALGERPPTQLVQGDKLIF. The CDR3 DNA follows: TGTGCTCTTGGGGAACGACCCCCTACACAACTCGTACAGGGCGACAAACTCATCTTT.